The 16 T cell receptor beta chains below were found in one sample sequenced in a study of blood T cell repertoires in COVID-19. Some clones are missing from TCRdb's copy, which holds only in-frame ones; the method was immunoSEQ multiplex PCR. The table includes 340,000 or so clones, 65% to 85% detected once. Sequencing used peripheral blood. These receptors were taken from a young man with active or convalescent COVID-19.

This chain uses TRBV30 with TRBJ2-1, with D uncertain. Germline values: CDR1 GTSNPN, CDR2 SVGIG (reference sequence). The V end was cut by 1 base, the J end by 5 bases, with 9 bases between. The CDR3 length is 13 residues. CDR3 in amino acids: CAWSDSSNNEQFF. CDR3 nucleotides: TGTGCCTGGAGTGACAGTTCCAACAATGAGCAGTTCTTC.

This chain links TRBV9 with TRBJ1-4; 7 nucleotides line up with TRBD1. Germline values: CDR1 SGDLS, CDR2 YYNGEE. J lost 8 bases, V lost 0 bases, and 4 bases had no gene match. The CDR3 consists of 14 residues. The CDR3 loop reads CASSVETGFEKLFF. The CDR3 coding sequence is TGTGCCAGCAGCGTAGAGACAGGGTTCGAAAAACTGTTTTTT.

This chain uses TRBV7-9 with TRBJ1-1; 10 bases agree with TRBD1. The CDR3 contains 15 residues. V was clipped by 5 bases and J by 5 bases; unmatched bases: 8. Germline values: CDR1 SEHNR, CDR2 FQNEAQ (reference sequence). The CDR3 is CASSRRQGAGTEAFF. Here the CDR3 DNA reads TGTGCCAGCAGCAGACGACAGGGGGCGGGTACTGAAGCTTTCTTT.

This rearrangement joins TRBV15 to TRBJ2-2; a possible D gene is TRBD2 (6 bases). In germline, CDR1 is LNHNV, CDR2 YYDKDF (reference sequence). V lost 4 bases and J 5 bases, leaving 17 bases between the germline ends. The CDR3 runs to 16 residues. The CDR3 nucleotides read TGTGCCACCAGCACTGACCCAGGGAGGATTACCGGGGAGCTGTTTTTT. This translates into CATSTDPGRITGELFF.

This chain links TRBV5-4 with TRBJ2-5; 7 nucleotides match TRBD2. The germline gives CDR1 SGHNT, CDR2 YYREEE (reference sequence). With V trimmed by 5 bases and J by 5 bases, 9 bases remained unmatched. The CDR3 runs to 14 residues. This CDR3 reads CASSPRAGRETQYF. CDR3 DNA: TGTGCCAGCAGTCCCAGAGCGGGGCGGGAGACCCAGTACTTC.

V gene TRBV5-4 combines with J gene TRBJ2-3; the D gene is possibly TRBD1 (8 bases). CDR3 length: 14 amino acids. Germline loops: CDR1 SGHNT, CDR2 YYREEE (reference sequence). The V gene lost 3 bases and the J gene lost 6 bases, with 14 bases spanning the gap. This CDR3 reads CASSSQGGPDTQYF. CDR3 bases: TGTGCCAGCAGCTCACAGGGGGGGCCGGATACGCAGTATTTT.

The V and J genes are TRBV30 and TRBJ1-5; tentatively, D is TRBD1 (6 bases). V dropped 5 bases and J dropped 5 bases, with 13 bases sitting between them. The CDR3 totals 13 residues. Germline V gene sequence: CDR1 GTSNPN, CDR2 SVGIG (reference sequence). Here the CDR3 DNA reads TGTGCCTGGGGCGACAGGTACGATCAGCCCCAGCATTTT. As protein: CAWGDRYDQPQHF.

This clone was seen once. The rearrangement links TRBV7-9 to TRBJ2-1; possibly TRBD2 for D (5 bases). The germline V gene encodes CDR1 SEHNR and CDR2 FQNEAQ (reference sequence). The CDR3 runs 15 residues. With 6 bases removed from V and 2 bases from J, the gap between germline ends came to 14 bases. CDR3 region: CASRSRAFPYNEQFF. As DNA, the CDR3 is TGTGCCAGCAGGTCGAGGGCCTTCCCCTACAATGAGCAGTTCTTC.

V gene TRBV18 combines with J gene TRBJ1-4; D may be TRBD1 (6 bases). Between the trimmed V and J ends, which lost 6 bases and 2 bases, there was a span of 10 bases. This CDR3 has 14 amino acids. Germline V gene sequence: CDR1 KGHSH, CDR2 LQKENI. This chain's CDR3 is CASSSDSTNEKLFF. CDR3 coding DNA: TGTGCCAGCTCCTCGGACAGTACTAATGAAAAACTGTTTTTT.

The chain is built from TRBV16 and TRBJ2-7; TRBD2 might be the D (6 bases). Germline assignment: CDR1 KGHSY and CDR2 FQNENV. The ends were cut back, 1 base at V and 5 bases at J, with 9 bases in the middle. CDR3 length: 13 amino acids. The chain's CDR3 is CASSQYPGDEQYF. CDR3 nucleotides: TGTGCCAGCAGCCAATATCCGGGGGACGAGCAGTACTTC.

This chain connects TRBV19 to TRBJ1-1; a weak D match, TRBD1 (5 bases). V lost 5 bases and J 0 bases, leaving 10 bases between the germline ends. The CDR3 contains 14 residues. Germline CDR1 LNHDA, CDR2 SQIVND (reference sequence). This CDR3 reads CASSGHPMNTEAFF. CDR3 in DNA: TGTGCCAGTAGTGGACACCCCATGAACACTGAAGCTTTCTTT.

The chain employs TRBV6-5 and TRBJ2-3; D call uncertain. Trimming took 5 bases from V and 10 from J, leaving 7 bases between them. The germline V gene encodes CDR1 MNHEY and CDR2 SVGAGI. The CDR3 consists of 10 residues. The CDR3 nucleotides read TGTGCCAGCAGTAGCCGGGCGCAGTATTTT. Amino acid sequence: CASSSRAQYF.

J is TRBJ2-2 and V is TRBV4-3; 11 nucleotides line up with TRBD2. Trimming at V came to 3 bases and at J to 4 bases, leaving 10 bases not matched to a gene. This CDR3 has 18 residues. Germline values: CDR1 LGHNA, CDR2 YSLEER. The CDR3, as DNA: TGCGCCAGCAGCCACGTCTTTCTAGCGGGGGGTGGCACCGGGGAGCTGTTTTTT. Protein: CASSHVFLAGGGTGELFF.

J is TRBJ1-6 and V is TRBV6-7, with a possible D match to TRBD1 (5 bases). TRBV6-7 is assigned to the ORF class and has an uncertain function. V lost 2 bases, J lost 4 bases, and 15 bases lay in between. The CDR3 length is 17 residues. The CDR3 loop reads CASSYHYRDSYNSPLHF. In nucleotides, the CDR3 is TGTGCCAGCAGTTACCATTACCGGGACTCTTATAATTCACCCCTCCACTTT.

The rearrangement joins TRBV7-8 to TRBJ1-1; D is undetermined. CDR1 SGHVS and CDR2 FQNEAQ come from the germline V gene. Deletions cut 1 base from V and 2 bases from J, with 11 bases between. The CDR3 has 15 residues. The CDR3 bases are TGTGCCAGCAGCTTAGGGGTGACACACAACACTGAAGCTTTCTTT. Translated: CASSLGVTHNTEAFF. The full variable domain, in which reference TRBV7-8 and TRBJ1-1 provide the parts outside the CDR3, is GAGVSQSPRYKVAKRGQDVALRCDPISGHVSLFWYQQALGQGPEFLTYFQNEAQLDKSGLPSDRFFAERPEGSVSTLKIQRTQQEDSAVYLCASSLGVTHNTEAFFGQGTRLTVV.

The J gene is TRBJ2-3, the V gene TRBV5-1, with D uncertain. Between the trimmed V and J ends, which lost 4 bases and 3 bases, there was a span of 15 bases. Germline V CDR1 and CDR2: SGHRS, YFSETQ. The CDR3 is 15 amino acids. The CDR3 coding sequence is TGCGCCAGCAGCCCCCAACGTGTGAGAACAGATACGCAGTATTTT. Amino acids: CASSPQRVRTDTQYF.